The 12 T cell receptor beta chains below were found in one sample sequenced in a study of blood T cell repertoires in COVID-19. Repertoires were generated with immunoSEQ multiplex PCR, while TCRdb's copy carries only in-frame clones and drops some. Of 30,000 to 40,000 clones detected, roughly 87% appear once; the ten largest clones hold just under 2%. Sequenced material: peripheral blood. The receptors here all came from a man aged 45-65 years with active or convalescent COVID-19.

The V gene is TRBV10-3, the J gene TRBJ2-7, with a tentative D call TRBD1 (5 bases). V lost 7 bases and J 2 bases, leaving 21 bases between the germline ends. The CDR3 runs 16 residues. Per germline, CDR1 ENHRY and CDR2 SYGVKD. This CDR3 is CAITETAGRPTYEQYF. The CDR3 DNA reads as TGTGCCATCACCGAGACGGCAGGGCGTCCGACCTACGAGCAGTACTTC.

This rearrangement joins TRBV24-1 to TRBJ2-1, with D perhaps matching TRBD2 (5 bases). The CDR3 has 14 residues. V lost 5 bases, J lost 7 bases, and 14 bases lay in between. The germline V gene encodes CDR1 KGHDR and CDR2 SFDVKD. In DNA, the CDR3 is TGTGCCACCAGTGGTTTACGGGAAGCAAATGAGCAGTTCTTC. It specifies CATSGLREANEQFF.

This chain uses TRBV19 with TRBJ2-7; 8 bases match TRBD1. The V and J ends lost 6 bases and 3 bases, in that order; junction bases with no gene match: 7. CDR1 is LNHDA, CDR2 SQIVND, per germline (reference sequence). This CDR3 is 14 amino acids long. The CDR3, as DNA: TGTGCCAGTAGGCCGGGGACAGGTGACTACGAGCAGTACTTC. The encoded protein is CASRPGTGDYEQYF.

This chain connects TRBV4-1 to TRBJ2-1; a weak D match, TRBD2 (6 bases). Trimming took off 1 base at V and 6 bases at J, with 13 bases between the two ends. Germline lookup yields CDR1 MGHRA and CDR2 YSYEKL. The CDR3 runs 15 residues. CDR3 nucleotide sequence: TGCGCCAGCAGCCAAGTTGAGATCGGGAGCAATGAGCAGTTCTTC. Translated, it gives CASSQVEIGSNEQFF.

The chain joins TRBV30 to TRBJ2-2; 7 bases are a match to TRBD1. The junction had 3 bases not matched to a gene; V was cut back by 2 bases and J by 6 bases. Germline V gene data show CDR1 as GTSNPN and CDR2 as SVGIG (reference sequence). This CDR3 has 13 amino acids. The CDR3 nucleotides are TGTGCCTGGAGTCGAAGGGGGCCCGGGGAGCTGTTTTTT. Translation gives CAWSRRGPGELFF. The full variable domain, completed using reference TRBV30 and TRBJ2-2, is SQTIHQWPATLVQPVGSPLSLECTVEGTSNPNLYWYRQAAGRGLQLLFYSVGIGQISSEVPQNLSASRPQDRQFILSSKKLLLSDSGFYLCAWSRRGPGELFFGEGSRLTVL.

This chain uses TRBV9 with TRBJ1-3; no definite D call. V was cut by 0 bases and J by 8 bases, with 12 bases left in between. Germline V gives CDR1 SGDLS, CDR2 YYNGEE. The CDR3 spans 14 residues. As DNA, the CDR3 is TGTGCCAGCAGCGTAGGAGTCGTTCGGGACACCATATATTTT. Translating gives CASSVGVVRDTIYF. Full variable domain (rest looked up from reference TRBV9 and TRBJ1-3): DSGVTQTPKHLITATGQRVTLRCSPRSGDLSVYWYQQSLDQGLQFLIQYYNGEERAKGNILERFSAQQFPDLHSELNLSSLELGDSALYFCASSVGVVRDTIYFGEGSWLTVV.

The V gene is TRBV3-1 (or the pseudogene TRBV3-2), the J gene TRBJ2-3; a weak D match, TRBD2 (6 bases). The V gene's germline CDR1 is LGHDT and CDR2 YNNKEL (reference sequence). There are 15 residues in the CDR3. V was pared by 4 bases and J by 1 base, with 12 bases between. The CDR3 DNA reads TGTGCCAGCAGCCGACGGGACTTACGCACAGATACGCAGTATTTT. Residues: CASSRRDLRTDTQYF.

This clone is a singleton in its sample. The chain has TRBV5-6 and TRBJ1-1; 10 bases match TRBD1. Germline V gene sequence: CDR1 SGHDT, CDR2 YYEEEE. After removal of 4 bases from V and 2 bases from J, the junction contained 11 bases not matched to a gene. This CDR3 has 17 residues. CDR3 nucleotide sequence: TGTGCCAGCAGCCTGGGTAGCGGGACAGGGGTAAACACTGAAGCTTTCTTT. Translated: CASSLGSGTGVNTEAFF.

This clone was counted between two and nine times. J is TRBJ1-5 and V is TRBV29-1; TRBD1 matches 7 bases. J lost 7 bases, V lost 4 bases, and 7 bases had no gene match. This CDR3 is built from 13 residues. CDR1 and CDR2 (germline): SQVTM, ANQGSEA. In DNA form, the CDR3 reads TGCAGCGTTGCAGAAACAGGGGAACAGCCCCAGCATTTT. It translates to CSVAETGEQPQHF.

The gene calls are TRBV20-1 and TRBJ2-1; 8 nucleotides agree with TRBD2. CDR1 is DFQATT and CDR2 is SNEGSKA in the germline V gene (reference sequence). The CDR3 is 15 amino acids. Germline trimming cut 3 bases from V and 2 bases from J; bases unmatched to any gene: 6. CDR3 nucleotide sequence: TGCAGTGCTAGTTTCCCGGGACTAGCCTACAATGAGCAGTTCTTC. It encodes CSASFPGLAYNEQFF.

The chain uses TRBV4-3 and TRBJ2-7, with 7 bases matching TRBD2. Germline V CDR1 and CDR2: LGHNA, YSLEER. The CDR3 runs 18 residues. The V gene end was trimmed by 0 bases and the J gene end by 2 bases; junction bases not matched to a gene: 13. CDR3 sequence: CASSQDPSGRGYPYEQYF. In DNA form, the CDR3 reads TGCGCCAGCAGCCAAGATCCCAGCGGGCGGGGGTATCCCTACGAGCAGTACTTC.

The V gene is TRBV27, the J gene TRBJ2-7; 9 nucleotides agree with TRBD2. Germline trimming cut 6 bases from V and 2 bases from J; bases unmatched to any gene: 8. In germline, CDR1 is MNHEY, CDR2 SMNVEV (reference sequence). This CDR3 is built from 15 residues. In nucleotides, the CDR3 is TGTGCCAGCAGCCGGATAGCGGGGGTGACCTACGAGCAGTACTTC. It specifies CASSRIAGVTYEQYF.